Below, 4 T cell receptor beta chains from the same sample are listed, as sequenced in a study of stem cell transplantation in POMP-related autoinflammatory disease (dated by TCRdb to 2020 to 2022). The library came from the immunoSEQ multiplex PCR assay. TCRdb limited this immuneACCESS table to in-frame rearrangements with V and J called. A share of clones is missing; checked studies link under half to unresolved V genes, and the rest is unexplained. For this sample there are 5,000 or so clones; more than 85% appear just once. Over 2% of the sample belongs to the ten largest clones. This sample's time point label indicates: after hematopoietic stem cell transplant. This specimen was CD8+ T cells from PBMCs, taken after stem cell transplantation. The receptors derive from a human patient with POMP-related autoinflammation and immune dysregulation (PRAID). Some T cells may derive from the graft donor when a transplant has been performed.

The chain couples TRBV28 to TRBJ1-2; a possible D gene is TRBD1 (6 bases). Germline CDR1 reads MDHEN; CDR2 reads SYDVKM. CDR3 length: 13 amino acids. V lost 3 bases and J 6 bases, leaving 11 bases between the germline ends. The CDR3: CASSFQGTNGYTF. The CDR3 bases are TGTGCCAGCAGTTTTCAGGGGACGAATGGCTACACCTTC.

The gene calls are TRBV4-2 and TRBJ2-1; 9 bases align to TRBD2. From germline, CDR1 is LGHNA and CDR2 YNFKEQ. With V trimmed by 4 bases and J by 11 bases, 6 bases remained unmatched. This CDR3 is built from 13 residues. CDR3 sequence (DNA): TGTGCCAGCAGCCTTAGCGGGAGCCTTCAGCAGTTCTTC. Translated: CASSLSGSLQQFF.

J is TRBJ2-2 and V is TRBV6-2 or TRBV6-3; 9 bases line up with TRBD1. V dropped 5 bases and J dropped 2; count of bases not matched to a gene: 9. This CDR3 has 17 residues. CDR1 and CDR2 (germline): MNHEY, SVGEGT. The CDR3 region is CASSPTGGKINTGELFF. DNA for the CDR3: TGTGCCAGCAGTCCGACAGGGGGGAAAATTAACACCGGGGAGCTGTTTTTT.

V and J are TRBV5-1 and TRBJ2-5; 7 bases match TRBD2. Germline assignment: CDR1 SGHRS and CDR2 YFSETQ. The CDR3 extends over 17 amino acids. V gave up 3 bases and J gave up 7 bases; unmatched junction bases: 18. CDR3 residues: CASSSAAGTTPLGTQYF. The CDR3 DNA sequence: TGCGCCAGCAGCTCGGCAGCCGGGACTACCCCTCTAGGGACCCAGTACTTC.